This is a list of T cell receptor beta chains from one sample in a study of OX40 agonist ivuxolimab in advanced cancers. Sequencing used immunoSEQ multiplex PCR; TCRdb keeps in-frame clones, though not all of them. Of 73,000 or so clones in the sample, roughly 86% are singletons; the top ten hold approximately 0.7%. Sequences were derived from CD4+ or CD8+ T cells sorted from blood, sampled in a trial of the OX40 agonist ivuxolimab. These receptors originate from an adult with an advanced solid tumor such as melanoma, head and neck, liver or kidney cancer. Both conserved end residues are part of each CDR3. A D gene is named only where the DNA matches it firmly.

V gene	J gene	D gene	CDR3 protein
TRBV9	TRBJ2-3	NA	CASSPAGPDTQYF
TRBV6-5	TRBJ1-1	NA	CASREVGVAFF
TRBV6-5	TRBJ2-7	TRBD1	CASSVRDRSYEQYF
TRBV28	TRBJ1-5	NA	CASSLRGRNNQPQHF
TRBV6-5	TRBJ2-7	TRBD2	CASGGRVYEQYF
TRBV19	TRBJ2-2	NA	CASSVKGNLGSGELFF
TRBV6-6	TRBJ1-5	NA	CASSYSRGNNQPQHF
TRBV30	TRBJ1-5	NA	CAWSVPGLRSNQPQHF
TRBV10-3	TRBJ1-1	NA	CAIRERGDTEAFF
TRBV7-6	TRBJ1-5	NA	CASSLTRDSNQPQHF
TRBV5-1	TRBJ1-4	NA	CASSFDTPTNEKLFF
TRBV30	TRBJ2-6	NA	CAWRGVLSGANVLTF
TRBV2	TRBJ2-1	NA	CASRGGGTHSYNEQFF
TRBV27	TRBJ2-3	TRBD1	CASSQRGGDTQYF
TRBV5-1	TRBJ1-1	TRBD1	CASSLGGTAQNTEAFF
TRBV7-9	TRBJ2-5	TRBD2	CASSSPPGREGQETQYF
TRBV2	TRBJ2-5	TRBD2	CASSGTSGGEGTQYF
TRBV7-2	TRBJ1-5	NA	CASSRDVSNQPQHF
TRBV28	TRBJ2-1	NA	CASSLIGARDNEQFF
TRBV23-1	TRBJ2-7	NA	CASRTRTVFSCEQYF
TRBV28	TRBJ1-2	NA	CASSSPGHDYGYTF
TRBV27	TRBJ2-5	NA	CASRRYQETQYF
TRBV6-6	TRBJ2-7	TRBD2	CASSYTSGGYEQYF
TRBV30	TRBJ1-2	NA	CASVEGGVGYTF
TRBV7-2	TRBJ1-1	NA	CASSLKGGGNTEAFF
TRBV14	TRBJ2-2	NA	CASSDRNTGELFF
TRBV7-2	TRBJ1-4	NA	CASSPLRGAGEKLFF
TRBV10-2	TRBJ1-2	NA	CASSETRHYGYTF
TRBV30	TRBJ2-2	TRBD1	CAWSVQKSDRGTRGTGELFF
TRBV2	TRBJ1-1	NA	CASSNTVNTEAFF
TRBV12-5	TRBJ1-6	NA	CASALNRDSPLHF
TRBV19	TRBJ1-1	NA	CASSISQTGAFF
TRBV6-5	TRBJ2-7	TRBD2	CASSTGLAGSYEQYF
TRBV28	TRBJ1-1	TRBD1	CASSLGTGYTEAFF
TRBV7-2	TRBJ1-2	NA	CASSPEGRGTYGYTF
TRBV7-8	TRBJ1-3	NA	CASSGGGYSGNTIYF
TRBV28	TRBJ1-1	TRBD1	CASRGQGDTEAFF
TRBV19	TRBJ1-1	TRBD1	CASSMERQGAVNTEAFF
TRBV5-5	TRBJ1-1	TRBD1	CASSLGTGSTEAFF
TRBV7-2	TRBJ1-3	TRBD1	CASSAGQAAGNTIYF
TRBV7-2	TRBJ1-4	NA	CASSLGLPNEKLFF
TRBV18	TRBJ2-3	NA	CASSRQATDTQYF
TRBV29-1	TRBJ2-3	NA	CSSRGASTDTQYF
TRBV4-3	TRBJ1-1	NA	CASSQTGNTEAFF
TRBV27	TRBJ2-3	NA	CASSSQARGTDTQYF
TRBV7-2	TRBJ1-3	NA	CASSLAQARNTIYF
TRBV5-1	TRBJ1-1	NA	CASSSSGQNTEAFF
TRBV6-6	TRBJ1-2	NA	CASRTGLTYGYTF
TRBV29-1	TRBJ2-7	TRBD1	CSVLRTGSSYEQYF
TRBV5-6	TRBJ1-2	NA	CASSLAGIRSGYTF
TRBV6-1	TRBJ1-5	NA	CASSEGNTGLGNQPQHF
TRBV28	TRBJ2-7	NA	CASRGAVEQYF
TRBV30	TRBJ2-3	NA	CAWSEQSTDTQYF